These 18 T cell receptor beta chains were sequenced from one sample in a study of identical twins. A single record per CDR3 protein comes from TCRdb applying MiXCR to the 5' RACE reads. The sample includes roughly 630,000 distinct CDR3 sequences, roughly 6.6% of them seen just once. The sample was also reused in another study, on yellow fever vaccine responses in identical twins.

Source material: PBMCs. All receptors come from a woman under 30 in good health.

This clonotype was detected ten times or more. This sequence joins TRBV29-1 and TRBJ2-1; 10 bases match TRBD1. CDR3 length equals 14 residues. From germline, CDR1 is SQVTM and CDR2 ANQGSEA. With V trimmed by 3 bases and J by 7 bases, 6 bases remained unmatched. In DNA form, the CDR3 reads TGCAGCGTTGATCCTCCGGGACAGGGGAATGAGCAGTTCTTC. It translates to CSVDPPGQGNEQFF.

This chain uses TRBV5-3 with TRBJ1-1; D is perhaps TRBD1 (5 bases). TRBV5-3 is treated as an ORF (open reading frame) with a function not yet certain. The CDR3 sequence is 14 residues long. V shed 4 bases and J shed 3 bases, with 13 bases lying between them. Here the CDR3 DNA reads TGTGCCAGAAGCCCCAGGGAATGGGACACTGAAGCTTTCTTT. It yields the protein CARSPREWDTEAFF.

The chain combines TRBV7-9 with TRBJ1-3; D is unclear. V was pared by 5 bases and J by 0 bases, with 5 bases between. Per germline, CDR1 SEHNR and CDR2 FQNEAQ (reference sequence). CDR3 length: 13 residues. CDR3 bases: TGTGCCAGCAGCGACAACTCTGGAAACACCATATATTTT. As protein: CASSDNSGNTIYF.

This clonotype was seen a few times. The rearrangement joins TRBV5-1 to TRBJ1-3; the D is unclear. Germline values: CDR1 SGHRS, CDR2 YFSETQ. The V and J ends lost 4 bases and 0 bases respectively, with 14 bases between them. The CDR3 totals 16 residues. The DNA for the CDR3 is TGCGCCAGCAGCCAACCTGGCCAGCGCTCTGGAAACACCATATATTTT. It encodes CASSQPGQRSGNTIYF.

This clonotype was observed a handful of times. The chain carries TRBV5-6 and TRBJ2-7; unclear D gene. The CDR3 has 13 amino acids. The V end was cut by 2 bases, the J end by 6 bases, with 12 bases between. Germline CDR1 is SGHDT and CDR2 is YYEEEE. The CDR3 DNA follows: TGTGCCAGCAGCTTCGCACCGTCGGGCGAGCAGTACTTC. This gives the protein CASSFAPSGEQYF. The variable domain in full, with the rest retrieved from reference TRBV5-6 and TRBJ2-7, is DAGVTQSPTHLIKTRGQQVTLRCSPKSGHDTVSWYQQALGQGPQFIFQYYEEEERQRGNFPDRFSGHQFPNYSSELNVNALLLGDSALYLCASSFAPSGEQYFGPGTRLTVT.

This clonotype was seen a few times. The gene calls are TRBV7-8 and TRBJ2-2, with TRBD1 matching 9 bases. Germline values: CDR1 SGHVS, CDR2 FQNEAQ. Trimming took 7 bases from V and 3 from J; bases not matched to a gene: 3. The CDR3 has 14 residues. CDR3 loop: CASKQGADTGELFF. CDR3 nucleotides: TGTGCCAGCAAACAGGGGGCGGACACCGGGGAGCTGTTTTTT. The full variable domain, rest sourced from reference TRBV7-8 and TRBJ2-2, is GAGVSQSPRYKVAKRGQDVALRCDPISGHVSLFWYQQALGQGPEFLTYFQNEAQLDKSGLPSDRFFAERPEGSVSTLKIQRTQQEDSAVYLCASKQGADTGELFFGEGSRLTVL.

This clonotype was counted a single time. Germline and junction disagree at one end, which may indicate a read error. The rearrangement links TRBV20-1 to TRBJ2-2; D is undetermined. CDR3 size: 16 residues. Germline values: CDR1 DFQATT, CDR2 SNEGSKA (reference sequence). The CDR3 bases are TGCTGTGCTAGAGTCTTAGCCCGTACGAACACCGGGGAGCTGTTTTTT. Translating it yields CCARVLARTNTGELFF.

In its sample, this clonotype was seen a few times. The V call is TRBV7-8, the J call TRBJ2-3; TRBD1 might be the D (5 bases). CDR1 SGHVS and CDR2 FQNEAQ come from the germline V gene. CDR3 length equals 16 residues. Between the trimmed V and J ends, which lost 5 bases and 3 bases, there was a span of 18 bases. CDR3: CASSKRQSMGTDTQYF. For the CDR3, the DNA is TGTGCCAGCAGCAAAAGACAGTCCATGGGTACAGATACGCAGTATTTT.

At least ten counts were recorded for this clonotype. The gene calls are TRBV15 and TRBJ2-1; TRBD2 agrees at 10 bases. Germline lookup yields CDR1 LNHNV and CDR2 YYDKDF (reference sequence). This CDR3 contains 15 residues. V dropped 5 bases and J dropped 3; count of bases not matched to a gene: 4. The CDR3 DNA is TGTGCCACCAGCGGGGGACTAGCGCTCTACAATGAGCAGTTCTTC. Protein product: CATSGGLALYNEQFF.

The J gene is TRBJ2-3, the V gene TRBV7-8; TRBD2 matches at 9 bases. The CDR3 consists of 16 residues. CDR1 and CDR2 (germline): SGHVS, FQNEAQ. V dropped 2 bases and J dropped 1; count of bases not matched to a gene: 4. The CDR3 spells CASSLSSGTGTDTQYF. Written as DNA, the CDR3 is TGTGCCAGCAGCTTATCTAGCGGGACTGGCACAGATACGCAGTATTTT.

This chain joins TRBV12-3 or TRBV12-4 and TRBJ1-2, with no clear D. The V end lost 5 bases, the J end lost 6 bases, and 13 bases lay between the germline ends. The CDR3 is 13 residues long. This CDR3 is CASSPQRWDGYTF. CDR3 bases: TGTGCCAGCAGTCCCCAGAGGTGGGATGGCTACACCTTC.

This clonotype came up many times. The V call is TRBV7-9, the J call TRBJ2-2; D uncertain. Per the germline V gene, CDR1 is SEHNR and CDR2 is FQNEAQ (reference sequence). The V gene lost 7 bases and the J gene lost 0 bases, with 18 bases spanning the gap. The CDR3 is 17 residues long. This CDR3 reads CASTSPFLRSNTGELFF. Here the CDR3 DNA reads TGTGCCAGCACCTCCCCGTTTTTGAGGTCGAACACCGGGGAGCTGTTTTTT.

This clonotype was detected many times. In DNA form, the CDR3 reads TGCAGTGCGCCCGGGACACCGAACACTGAAGCTTTCTTT. Amino acids: CSAPGTPNTEAFF. V gene TRBV20-1 combines with J gene TRBJ1-1; tentative D call: TRBD1 (6 bases). CDR3 length: 13 amino acids. V lost 6 bases to trimming and J lost 1 base, with 12 bases between them. Germline-derived CDR1 and CDR2 are DFQATT and SNEGSKA (reference sequence).

The chain carries TRBV7-3 and TRBJ2-1; D might be TRBD1 or TRBD2, each matching 5 bases. Between the trimmed V and J ends, which lost 5 bases and 0 bases, there was a span of 17 bases. The germline CDR1 and CDR2 sequences are SGHTA and FQGTGA. This CDR3 comprises 17 residues. CDR3 bases: TGTGCCAGCAGCCCCAGGGCGGGCGAGGGCTCCTACAATGAGCAGTTCTTC. Its protein is CASSPRAGEGSYNEQFF. The full variable domain, completed using reference TRBV7-3 and TRBJ2-1, is GAGVSQTPSNKVTEKGKYVELRCDPISGHTALYWYRQSLGQGPEFLIYFQGTGAADDSGLPNDRFFAVRPEGSVSTLKIQRTERGDSAVYLCASSPRAGEGSYNEQFFGPGTRLTVL.

This clonotype was seen a few times. V is TRBV11-2 and J is TRBJ2-1; D is uncertain. V was trimmed by 5 bases and J by 6 bases, leaving 17 bases between them. The germline gives CDR1 SGHAT, CDR2 FQNNGV. This CDR3 region has 15 residues. Here the CDR3 DNA reads TGTGCCAGCAGCCAATATGCCATTAGTGCCAATGAGCAGTTCTTC. Protein sequence: CASSQYAISANEQFF.

This clonotype appeared a few times. The chain employs TRBV11-1 and TRBJ2-2, with 8 bases that match TRBD1. The V gene end was trimmed by 3 bases and the J gene end by 6 bases; junction bases not matched to a gene: 6. CDR3 size: 15 residues. CDR1 and CDR2 from the germline V gene are SGHAT and FQDESV (reference sequence). The chain's CDR3 is CASSFSGGFPGELFF. The CDR3, as DNA: TGTGCCAGCAGCTTCTCAGGGGGCTTTCCCGGGGAGCTGTTTTTT.

V and J are TRBV7-9 and TRBJ2-5, with D unclear. Trimming stripped 1 base from V and 5 bases from J, with 14 bases between. The CDR3 loop spans 15 amino acids. Germline loops: CDR1 SEHNR, CDR2 FQNEAQ (reference sequence). CDR3 sequence: CASSLDRLGLETQYF. DNA for the CDR3: TGTGCCAGCAGCTTAGATCGGTTAGGGTTGGAGACCCAGTACTTC.

This clonotype was found a few times. Since no conserved phenylalanine or tryptophan closes the CDR3, a read error is the likely cause. The chain is built from TRBV7-2 and TRBJ2-3; TRBD2 matches at 8 bases. Per germline, CDR1 SGHTA and CDR2 FQGNSA. V shed 5 bases, J shed 6 bases, and the junction held 1 base outside the gene matches. The CDR3 length is 12 residues. CDR3 nucleotides: TGTGCCAGCAGCCGCGGGGGGGATACGCAGTATATT. It translates to CASSRGGDTQYI.